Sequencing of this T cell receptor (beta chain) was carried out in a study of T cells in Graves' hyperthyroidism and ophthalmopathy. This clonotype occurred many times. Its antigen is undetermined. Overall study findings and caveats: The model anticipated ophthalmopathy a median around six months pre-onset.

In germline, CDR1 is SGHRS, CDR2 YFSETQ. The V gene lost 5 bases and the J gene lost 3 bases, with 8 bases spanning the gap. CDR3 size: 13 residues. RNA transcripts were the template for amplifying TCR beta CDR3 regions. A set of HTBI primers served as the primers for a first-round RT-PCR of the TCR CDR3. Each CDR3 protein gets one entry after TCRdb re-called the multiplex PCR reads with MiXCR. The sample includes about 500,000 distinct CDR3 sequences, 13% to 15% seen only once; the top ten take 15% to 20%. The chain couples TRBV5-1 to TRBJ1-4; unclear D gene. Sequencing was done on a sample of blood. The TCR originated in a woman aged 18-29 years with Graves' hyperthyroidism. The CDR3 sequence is CASRKDPNEKLFF. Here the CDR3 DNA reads TGCGCCAGCAGGAAAGACCCTAATGAAAAACTGTTTTTT.